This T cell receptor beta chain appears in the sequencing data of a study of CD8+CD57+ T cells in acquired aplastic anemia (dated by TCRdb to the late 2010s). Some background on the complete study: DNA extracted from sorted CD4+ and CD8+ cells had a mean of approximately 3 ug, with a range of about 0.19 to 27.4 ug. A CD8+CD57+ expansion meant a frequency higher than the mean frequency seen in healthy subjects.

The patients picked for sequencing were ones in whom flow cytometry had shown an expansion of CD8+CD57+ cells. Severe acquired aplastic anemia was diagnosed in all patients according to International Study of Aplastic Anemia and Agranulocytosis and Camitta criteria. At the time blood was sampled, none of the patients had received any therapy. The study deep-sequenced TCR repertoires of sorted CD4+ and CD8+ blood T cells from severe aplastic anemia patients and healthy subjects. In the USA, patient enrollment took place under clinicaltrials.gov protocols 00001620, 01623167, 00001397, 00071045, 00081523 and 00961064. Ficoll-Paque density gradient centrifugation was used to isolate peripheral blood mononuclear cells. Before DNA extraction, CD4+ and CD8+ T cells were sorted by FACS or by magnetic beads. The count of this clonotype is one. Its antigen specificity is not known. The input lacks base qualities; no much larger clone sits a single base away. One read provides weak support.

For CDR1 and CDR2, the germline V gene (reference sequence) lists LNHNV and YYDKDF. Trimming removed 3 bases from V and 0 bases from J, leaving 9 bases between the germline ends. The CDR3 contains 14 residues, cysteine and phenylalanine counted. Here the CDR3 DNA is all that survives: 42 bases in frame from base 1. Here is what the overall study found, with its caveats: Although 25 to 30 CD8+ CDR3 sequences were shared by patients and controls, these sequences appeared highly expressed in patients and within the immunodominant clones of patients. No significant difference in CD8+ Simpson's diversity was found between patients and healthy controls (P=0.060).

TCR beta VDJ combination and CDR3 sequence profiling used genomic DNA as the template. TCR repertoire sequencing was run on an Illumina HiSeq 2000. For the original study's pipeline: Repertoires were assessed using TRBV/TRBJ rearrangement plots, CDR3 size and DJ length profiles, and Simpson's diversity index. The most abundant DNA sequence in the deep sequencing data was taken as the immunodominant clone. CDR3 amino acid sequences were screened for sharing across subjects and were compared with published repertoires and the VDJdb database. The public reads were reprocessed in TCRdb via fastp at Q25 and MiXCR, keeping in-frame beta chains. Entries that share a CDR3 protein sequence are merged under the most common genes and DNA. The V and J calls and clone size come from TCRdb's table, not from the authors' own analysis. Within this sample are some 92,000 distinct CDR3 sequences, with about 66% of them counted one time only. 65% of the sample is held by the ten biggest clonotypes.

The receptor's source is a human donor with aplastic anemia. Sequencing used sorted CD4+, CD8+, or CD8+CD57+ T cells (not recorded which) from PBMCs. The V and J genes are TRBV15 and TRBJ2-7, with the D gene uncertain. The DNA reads TGTGCCACCAGCAGCGCGCTGAGCTCCTACGAGCAGTACTTC. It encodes CATSSALSSYEQYF.